The present T cell receptor beta chain was sequenced within a study of blood T cell repertoires in COVID-19. Study summary: COVID-19 samples from acute and convalescent phases originated in the United States, Italy and Spain. PBMCs, B-cell-depleted T cells, or T cells were the source of the cDNA or gDNA that made up the material.

Methods used by the authors: Using reference gene primer amplification, nucleated cell counts were estimated. Data came from immunoSEQ multiplex PCR; TCRdb stores just in-frame clones and leaves some out. V and J calls and clone size are given by that table; D and trimming were obtained from the DNA. The data contain some 290,000 clones, around 81% of them seen just once; the ten biggest clones take up around 2.9%. The V segment lost 3 bases and the J segment 0 bases; nucleotides outside the gene matches: 3. The germline V gene encodes CDR1 SSHAT and CDR2 FNYEAQ (reference sequence). The CDR3 extends over 16 amino acids.

Sample: peripheral blood. The chain employs TRBV7-7 and TRBJ2-3; 10 bases align to TRBD2. The clonotype comes from a woman aged 60 to 75 with active or convalescent COVID-19. CDR3 amino acids: CASSLLAGVSTDTQYF. The CDR3 region has the DNA TGTGCCAGCAGCTTGCTAGCGGGGGTTAGCACAGATACGCAGTATTTT.